The T cell receptor beta chain described here comes from a study of blood T cell repertoires in COVID-19. Only one count was recorded for this clone. Repertoires were generated with immunoSEQ multiplex PCR, while TCRdb's copy carries only in-frame clones and drops some. The top ten clones hold 7% to 10% of a sample with around 180,000 clones, about 84% of them seen once. V lost 5 bases to trimming and J lost 4 bases, with 16 bases between them. CDR3 length: 14 residues. CDR1 and CDR2 from the germline V gene are SGHRS and YFSETQ. The material sequenced was PBMCs or T cells enriched from blood (not recorded which). The rearrangement joins TRBV5-1 to TRBJ2-7, with D maybe TRBD1 (6 bases). This sequence originates from a woman under 40 who had recovered from COVID-19. In DNA form, the CDR3 reads TGCGCCAGCAGACGGCAGACAGGAGAATACGAGCAGTACTTC. Translating it yields CASRRQTGEYEQYF.